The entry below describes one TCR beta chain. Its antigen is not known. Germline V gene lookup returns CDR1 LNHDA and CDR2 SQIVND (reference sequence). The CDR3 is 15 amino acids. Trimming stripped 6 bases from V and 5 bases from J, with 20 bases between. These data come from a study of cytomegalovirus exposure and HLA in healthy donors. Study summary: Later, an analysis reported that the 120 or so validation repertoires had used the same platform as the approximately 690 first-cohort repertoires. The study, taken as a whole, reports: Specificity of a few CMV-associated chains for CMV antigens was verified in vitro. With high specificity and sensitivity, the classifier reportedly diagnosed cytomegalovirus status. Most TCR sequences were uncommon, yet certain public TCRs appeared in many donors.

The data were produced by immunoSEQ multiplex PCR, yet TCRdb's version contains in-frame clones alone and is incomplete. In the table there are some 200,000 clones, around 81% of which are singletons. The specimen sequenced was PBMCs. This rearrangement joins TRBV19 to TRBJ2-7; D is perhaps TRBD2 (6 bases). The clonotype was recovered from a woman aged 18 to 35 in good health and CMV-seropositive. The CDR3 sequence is CASSPSPSGVNEQYF. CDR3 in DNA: TGTGCCAGTAGCCCATCCCCTTCGGGGGTTAACGAGCAGTACTTC.